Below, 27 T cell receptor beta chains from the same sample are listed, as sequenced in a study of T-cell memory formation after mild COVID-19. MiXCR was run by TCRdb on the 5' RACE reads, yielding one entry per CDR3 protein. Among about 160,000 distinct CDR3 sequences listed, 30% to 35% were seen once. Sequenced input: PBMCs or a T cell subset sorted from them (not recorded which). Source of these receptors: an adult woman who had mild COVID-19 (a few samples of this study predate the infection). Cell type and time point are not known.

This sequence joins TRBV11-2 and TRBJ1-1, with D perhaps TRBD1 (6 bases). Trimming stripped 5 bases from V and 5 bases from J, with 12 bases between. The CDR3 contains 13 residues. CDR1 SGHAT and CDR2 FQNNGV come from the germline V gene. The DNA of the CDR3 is TGTGCCAGCAGCCAGACAGGTGCAACTGAAGCTTTCTTT. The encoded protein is CASSQTGATEAFF.

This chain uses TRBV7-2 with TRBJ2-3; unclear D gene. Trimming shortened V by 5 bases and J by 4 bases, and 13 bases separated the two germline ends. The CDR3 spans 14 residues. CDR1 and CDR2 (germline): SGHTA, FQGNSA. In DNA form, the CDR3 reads TGTGCCAGCAGCACCCGAGATGGCGCAGATACGCAGTATTTT. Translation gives CASSTRDGADTQYF. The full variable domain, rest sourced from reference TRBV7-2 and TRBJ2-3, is GAGVSQSPSNKVTEKGKDVELRCDPISGHTALYWYRQSLGQGLEFLIYFQGNSAPDKSGLPSDRFSAERTGGSVSTLTIQRTQQEDSAVYLCASSTRDGADTQYFGPGTRLTVL.

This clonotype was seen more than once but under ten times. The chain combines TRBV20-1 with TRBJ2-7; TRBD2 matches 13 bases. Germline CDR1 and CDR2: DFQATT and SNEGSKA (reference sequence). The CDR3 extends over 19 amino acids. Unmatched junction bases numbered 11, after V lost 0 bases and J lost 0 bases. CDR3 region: CSARDPGLAGRDHSYEQYF. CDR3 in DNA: TGCAGTGCTAGAGACCCGGGACTAGCGGGGCGAGACCACTCCTACGAGCAGTACTTC.

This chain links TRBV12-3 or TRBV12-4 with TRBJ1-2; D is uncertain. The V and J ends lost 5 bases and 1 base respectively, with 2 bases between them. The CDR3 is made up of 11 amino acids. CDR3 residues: CASSHNYGYTF. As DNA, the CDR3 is TGTGCCAGCAGTCATAACTATGGCTACACCTTC.

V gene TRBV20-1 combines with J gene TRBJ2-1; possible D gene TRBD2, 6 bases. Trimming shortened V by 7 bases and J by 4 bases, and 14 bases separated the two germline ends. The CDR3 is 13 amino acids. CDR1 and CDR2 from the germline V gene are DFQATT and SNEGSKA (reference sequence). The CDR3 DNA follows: TGCAGTGTTAAGACTAGAGCTTACAATGAGCAGTTCTTC. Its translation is CSVKTRAYNEQFF.

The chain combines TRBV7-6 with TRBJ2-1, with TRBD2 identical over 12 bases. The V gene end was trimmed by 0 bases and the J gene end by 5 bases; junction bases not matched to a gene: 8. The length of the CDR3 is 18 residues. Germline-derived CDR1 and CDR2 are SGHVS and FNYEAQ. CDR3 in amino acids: CASSLATTSGGANNEQFF. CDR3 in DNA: TGTGCCAGCAGCTTAGCGACGACTAGCGGGGGAGCTAACAATGAGCAGTTCTTC. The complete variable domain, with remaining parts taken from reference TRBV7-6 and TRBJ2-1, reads GAGVSQSPRYKVTKRGQDVALRCDPISGHVSLYWYRQALGQGPEFLTYFNYEAQQDKSGLPNDRFSAERPEGSISTLTIQRTEQRDSAMYRCASSLATTSGGANNEQFFGPGTRLTVL.

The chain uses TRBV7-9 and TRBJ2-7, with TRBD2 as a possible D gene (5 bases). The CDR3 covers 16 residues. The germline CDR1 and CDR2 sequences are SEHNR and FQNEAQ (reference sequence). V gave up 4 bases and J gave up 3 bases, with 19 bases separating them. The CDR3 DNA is TGTGCCAGCAGCTCCGGACTGGGAACAGAAGGCTACGAGCAGTACTTC. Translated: CASSSGLGTEGYEQYF.

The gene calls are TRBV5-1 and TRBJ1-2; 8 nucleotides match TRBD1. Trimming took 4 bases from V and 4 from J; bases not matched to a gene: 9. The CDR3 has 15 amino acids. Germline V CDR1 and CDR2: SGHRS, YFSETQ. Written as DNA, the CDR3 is TGCGCCAGCAGCCAGGGGACAGGTGAAACCTATGGCTACACCTTC. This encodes CASSQGTGETYGYTF.

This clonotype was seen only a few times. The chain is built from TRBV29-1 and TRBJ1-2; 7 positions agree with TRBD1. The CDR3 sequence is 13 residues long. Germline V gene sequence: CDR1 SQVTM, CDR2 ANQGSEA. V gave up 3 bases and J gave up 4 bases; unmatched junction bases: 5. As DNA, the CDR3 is TGCAGCGTTGACAGGGGGGGCAGCTATGGCTACACCTTC. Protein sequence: CSVDRGGSYGYTF.

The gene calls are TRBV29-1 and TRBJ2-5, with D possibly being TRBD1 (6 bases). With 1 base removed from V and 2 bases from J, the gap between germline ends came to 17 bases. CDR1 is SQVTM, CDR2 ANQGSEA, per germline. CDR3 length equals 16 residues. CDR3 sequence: CSVEGPYRAMQETQYF. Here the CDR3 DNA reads TGCAGCGTTGAAGGCCCCTACAGGGCCATGCAAGAGACCCAGTACTTC.

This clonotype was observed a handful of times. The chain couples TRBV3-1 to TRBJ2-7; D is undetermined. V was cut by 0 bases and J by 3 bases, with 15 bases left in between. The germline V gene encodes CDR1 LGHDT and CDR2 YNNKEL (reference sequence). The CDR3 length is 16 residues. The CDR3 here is CASSQDTTVYYYEQYF. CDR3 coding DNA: TGTGCCAGCAGCCAAGATACGACTGTCTACTACTACGAGCAGTACTTC.

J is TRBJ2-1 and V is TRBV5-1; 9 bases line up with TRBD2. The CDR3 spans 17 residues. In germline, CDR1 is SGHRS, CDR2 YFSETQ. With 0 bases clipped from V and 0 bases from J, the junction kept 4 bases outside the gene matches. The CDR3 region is CASSLGGSGSSYNEQFF. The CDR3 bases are TGCGCCAGCAGCTTGGGGGGTAGCGGGAGCTCCTACAATGAGCAGTTCTTC.

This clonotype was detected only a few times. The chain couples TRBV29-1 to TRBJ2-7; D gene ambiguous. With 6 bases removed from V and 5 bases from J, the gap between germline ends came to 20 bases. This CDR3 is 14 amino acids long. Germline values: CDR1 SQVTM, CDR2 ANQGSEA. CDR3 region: CSVWIAPATNEQYF. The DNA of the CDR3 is TGCAGCGTATGGATTGCCCCAGCGACGAACGAGCAGTACTTC.

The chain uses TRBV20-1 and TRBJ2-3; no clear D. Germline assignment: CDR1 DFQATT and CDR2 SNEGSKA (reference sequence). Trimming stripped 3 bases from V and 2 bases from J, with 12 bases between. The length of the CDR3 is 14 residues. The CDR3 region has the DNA TGCAGTGCTAGTCCTCCCTCCATCACAGATACGCAGTATTTT. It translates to CSASPPSITDTQYF.

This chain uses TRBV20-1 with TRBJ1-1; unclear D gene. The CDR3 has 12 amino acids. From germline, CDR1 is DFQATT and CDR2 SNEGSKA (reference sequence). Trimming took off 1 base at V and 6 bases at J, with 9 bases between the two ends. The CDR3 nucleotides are TGCAGTGCTAGAGCGTATGGAGCTGAAGCTTTCTTT. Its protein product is CSARAYGAEAFF.

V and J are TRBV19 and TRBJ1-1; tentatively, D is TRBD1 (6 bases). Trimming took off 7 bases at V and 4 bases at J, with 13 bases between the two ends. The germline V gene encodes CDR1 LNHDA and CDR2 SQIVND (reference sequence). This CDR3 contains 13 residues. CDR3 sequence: CASTPTGLTEAFF. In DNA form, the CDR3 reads TGTGCCAGTACCCCGACAGGACTCACTGAAGCTTTCTTT.

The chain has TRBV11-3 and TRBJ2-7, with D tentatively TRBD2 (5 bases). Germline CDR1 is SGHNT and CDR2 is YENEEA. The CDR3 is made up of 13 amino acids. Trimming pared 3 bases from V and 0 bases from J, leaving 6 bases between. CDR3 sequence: CASSFTSSYEQYF. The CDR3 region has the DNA TGTGCCAGCAGCTTTACTAGCTCCTACGAGCAGTACTTC.

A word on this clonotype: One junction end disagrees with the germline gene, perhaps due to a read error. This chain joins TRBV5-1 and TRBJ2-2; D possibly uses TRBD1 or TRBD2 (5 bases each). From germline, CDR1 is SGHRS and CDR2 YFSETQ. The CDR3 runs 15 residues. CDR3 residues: CASSLDPPGTGELFF. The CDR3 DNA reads TGCGCCAGCAGCTTGGATCCCCCCGGGACCGGGGAGCTTTTTTTT.

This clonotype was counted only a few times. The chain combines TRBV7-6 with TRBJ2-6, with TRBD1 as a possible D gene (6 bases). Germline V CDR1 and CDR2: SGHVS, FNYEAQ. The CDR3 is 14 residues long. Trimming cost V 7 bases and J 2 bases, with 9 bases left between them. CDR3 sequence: CASTNRAGANVLTF. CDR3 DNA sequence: TGTGCCAGCACGAACAGGGCTGGGGCCAACGTCCTGACTTTC.

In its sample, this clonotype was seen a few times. CDR3 DNA sequence: TGTGCCTGCTTAGCGGGCAACTGGGATACGCAGTATTTT. It codes for CACLAGNWDTQYF. The chain employs TRBV30 and TRBJ2-3; 7 bases line up with TRBD2. V dropped 6 bases and J dropped 6; count of bases not matched to a gene: 9. Per germline, CDR1 GTSNPN and CDR2 SVGIG (reference sequence). CDR3 length equals 13 residues.

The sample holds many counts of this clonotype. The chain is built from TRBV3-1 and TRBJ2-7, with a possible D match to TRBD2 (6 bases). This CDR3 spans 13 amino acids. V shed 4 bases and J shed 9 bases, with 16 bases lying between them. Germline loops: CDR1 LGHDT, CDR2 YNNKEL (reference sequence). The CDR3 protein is CASSPRDSLGQYF. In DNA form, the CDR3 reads TGTGCCAGCAGCCCGCGGGACTCGCTGGGGCAGTACTTC.

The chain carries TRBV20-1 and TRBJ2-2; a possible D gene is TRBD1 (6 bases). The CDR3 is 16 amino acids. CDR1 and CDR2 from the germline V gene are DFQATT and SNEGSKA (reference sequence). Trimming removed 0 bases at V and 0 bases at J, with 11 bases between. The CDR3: CSARDVGTSNTGELFF. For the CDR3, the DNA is TGCAGTGCTAGAGATGTCGGGACATCGAACACCGGGGAGCTGTTTTTT.

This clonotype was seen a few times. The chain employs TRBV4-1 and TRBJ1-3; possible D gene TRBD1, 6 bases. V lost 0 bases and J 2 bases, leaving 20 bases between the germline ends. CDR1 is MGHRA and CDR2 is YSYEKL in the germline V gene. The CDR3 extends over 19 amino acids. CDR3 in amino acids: CASSQEDSQGSSTGNTIYF. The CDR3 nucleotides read TGCGCCAGCAGCCAAGAGGACAGTCAGGGATCTTCAACTGGAAACACCATATATTTT.

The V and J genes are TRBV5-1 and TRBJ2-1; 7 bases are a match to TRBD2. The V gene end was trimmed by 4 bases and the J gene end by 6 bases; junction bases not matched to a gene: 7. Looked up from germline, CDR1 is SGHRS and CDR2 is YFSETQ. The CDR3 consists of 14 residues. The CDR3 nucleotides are TGCGCCAGCAGCCCCTGGACTAGTAGCAATGAGCAGTTCTTC. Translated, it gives CASSPWTSSNEQFF.

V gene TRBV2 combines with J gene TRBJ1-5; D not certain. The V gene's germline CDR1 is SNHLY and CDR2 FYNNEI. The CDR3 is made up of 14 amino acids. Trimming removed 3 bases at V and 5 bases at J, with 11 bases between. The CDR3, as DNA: TGTGCCAGCAGTGAGGCGGGGTGGGATCAGCCCCAGCATTTT. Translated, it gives CASSEAGWDQPQHF.

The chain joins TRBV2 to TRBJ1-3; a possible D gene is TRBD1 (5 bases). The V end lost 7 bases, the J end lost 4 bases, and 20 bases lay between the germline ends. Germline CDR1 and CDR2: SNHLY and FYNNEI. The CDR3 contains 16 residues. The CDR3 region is CASKLRVIVSGNTIYF. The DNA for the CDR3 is TGTGCCAGCAAGCTCAGGGTTATAGTTTCCGGAAACACCATATATTTT.

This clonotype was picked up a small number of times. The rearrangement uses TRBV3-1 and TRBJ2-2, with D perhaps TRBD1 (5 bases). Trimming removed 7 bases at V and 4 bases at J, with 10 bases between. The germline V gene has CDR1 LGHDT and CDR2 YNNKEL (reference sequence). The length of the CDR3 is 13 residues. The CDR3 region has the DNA TGTGCCAGCATGGTGGGGCCCACCGGGGAGCTGTTTTTT. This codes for CASMVGPTGELFF.